This TCR beta chain is from a study of regulatory T cells in long-lasting Graves disease. For TCR beta, libraries came from iRepertoire HTBI primers and Arm-PCR of CDR3 regions. TCRdb called the multiplex PCR reads again in MiXCR, with one record for every CDR3 protein. The table has 300,000 to 400,000 distinct CDR3 sequences, approximately 15% seen once. Regarding time point: newly diagnosed GD, antithyroid drugs for less than 3 months. Extracted PBMC RNA gave rise to the TCR library. A peripheral blood sample, about 9.4 milliliters in volume, was drawn into EDTA tubes. V was clipped by 5 bases and J by 3 bases; unmatched bases: 4. This CDR3 is 14 amino acids long. The germline V gene has CDR1 SEHNR and CDR2 FQNEAQ (reference sequence). In addition, the sample was reused for a study of T cells in Graves' hyperthyroidism and ophthalmopathy. As that study records: The model made its ophthalmopathy prediction, and onset followed a median about 5.9 months later.

The material sequenced was peripheral blood mononuclear cells (PBMCs), taken at new diagnosis, from a patient treated with antithyroid drugs. The chain has TRBV7-9 and TRBJ1-1; TRBD1 matches 9 bases. This TCR was sampled from a man aged 35 to 55 with Graves disease. The DNA of the CDR3 is TGTGCCAGCAGCCGGGACAGGGTCGACACTGAAGCTTTCTTT. Translation: CASSRDRVDTEAFF.